This is a list of T cell receptor beta chains from one sample in a study of T cells after yellow fever vaccination. TCRdb itself ran the 5' RACE reads through MiXCR, one entry per CDR3 protein. The data contain a few hundred thousand distinct CDR3 sequences, roughly a sixth of them seen just once; the ten biggest clones take up 15% to 20%. This specimen was PBMCs, taken before the yellow fever booster vaccination. Source of these receptors: a man younger than 35 who received the YFV17D yellow fever vaccine. Both conserved end residues are part of each CDR3. Each record gives: J gene, V gene, CDR3 protein.

j_call: TRBJ2-1
v_call: TRBV7-2
cdr3_aa: CASSLLLEQFF

j_call: TRBJ2-3
v_call: TRBV4-3
cdr3_aa: CASSHRTGSTDTQYF

j_call: TRBJ2-2
v_call: TRBV20-1
cdr3_aa: CSARDQQGAGELFF

j_call: TRBJ2-1
v_call: TRBV4-1
cdr3_aa: CASSQAGTPEQFF

j_call: TRBJ2-1
v_call: TRBV20-1
cdr3_aa: CSAPGTLTYNEQFF

j_call: TRBJ2-1
v_call: TRBV29-1
cdr3_aa: CSALGQGANEQFF

j_call: TRBJ2-7
v_call: TRBV4-1
cdr3_aa: CASSQESSRAYEQYF

j_call: TRBJ2-1
v_call: TRBV6-6
cdr3_aa: CASRPEGAWDNEQFF

j_call: TRBJ1-1
v_call: TRBV28
cdr3_aa: CASSLGVWGGTEAFF

j_call: TRBJ1-6
v_call: TRBV20-1
cdr3_aa: CSASPPQGDNSPLHF

j_call: TRBJ1-2
v_call: TRBV20-1
cdr3_aa: CSAGQGVNGYTF

j_call: TRBJ2-3
v_call: TRBV5-6
cdr3_aa: CASSFEAGAISDTQYF

j_call: TRBJ2-5
v_call: TRBV12-3/TRBV12-4
cdr3_aa: CASSREETQYF

j_call: TRBJ2-3
v_call: TRBV27
cdr3_aa: CASSRDRGRHNTDTQYF

j_call: TRBJ2-1
v_call: TRBV20-1
cdr3_aa: CSAKFGVWGNEQFF

j_call: TRBJ2-1
v_call: TRBV7-2
cdr3_aa: CASSLGVGGSSYNEQFF

j_call: TRBJ2-5
v_call: TRBV20-1
cdr3_aa: CSATSGGEETQYF

j_call: TRBJ2-3
v_call: TRBV5-4
cdr3_aa: CASSPRGRGTDTQYF

j_call: TRBJ2-7
v_call: TRBV6-7
cdr3_aa: CAIEFSYEQYF

j_call: TRBJ2-2
v_call: TRBV12-3/TRBV12-4
cdr3_aa: CASSLTTGATLDSNTGELFF

j_call: TRBJ2-6
v_call: TRBV12-3/TRBV12-4
cdr3_aa: CASSFRAGSGANVLTF

j_call: TRBJ1-6
v_call: TRBV7-2
cdr3_aa: CASSLVDRVSPLHF

j_call: TRBJ1-5
v_call: TRBV18
cdr3_aa: CASSQTRGQPQHF

j_call: TRBJ2-2
v_call: TRBV27
cdr3_aa: CASSSLINRGPASNTGELFF

j_call: TRBJ1-6
v_call: TRBV15
cdr3_aa: CATSRDRKGNSPLHF

j_call: TRBJ2-1
v_call: TRBV7-6
cdr3_aa: CASRAGTGPLNEQFF

j_call: TRBJ2-1
v_call: TRBV5-1
cdr3_aa: CASSLGSYEQFF

j_call: TRBJ2-2
v_call: TRBV12-3/TRBV12-4
cdr3_aa: CASSFQTGELFF

j_call: TRBJ2-5
v_call: TRBV9
cdr3_aa: CASSGRRETQYF

j_call: TRBJ1-2
v_call: TRBV5-5
cdr3_aa: CASSLLGEGYTF

j_call: TRBJ2-1
v_call: TRBV24-1
cdr3_aa: CATSRRGSGYNEQFF

j_call: TRBJ2-3
v_call: TRBV7-2
cdr3_aa: CASSSRTVYTDTQYF

j_call: TRBJ1-1
v_call: TRBV6-2/TRBV6-3
cdr3_aa: CASSRRTGGGTEAFF

j_call: TRBJ1-6
v_call: TRBV9
cdr3_aa: CASSVASSSPLHF

j_call: TRBJ1-1
v_call: TRBV7-9
cdr3_aa: CASSLARTGLVATEAFF

j_call: TRBJ2-3
v_call: TRBV5-1
cdr3_aa: CASSFSGDSTDTQYF

j_call: TRBJ2-3
v_call: TRBV20-1
cdr3_aa: CSAQDQGQSTDTQYF

j_call: TRBJ2-3
v_call: TRBV20-1
cdr3_aa: CSARDNGGQGKSTDTQYF

j_call: TRBJ2-3
v_call: TRBV6-5
cdr3_aa: CASSYSSRGGPQYF

j_call: TRBJ1-2
v_call: TRBV4-1
cdr3_aa: CASSHGTDRVYYGYTF

j_call: TRBJ1-1
v_call: TRBV6-2/TRBV6-3
cdr3_aa: CASSYEQGAADTEAFF

j_call: TRBJ1-1
v_call: TRBV7-9
cdr3_aa: CASSRGQAGAFF

j_call: TRBJ1-2
v_call: TRBV12-3/TRBV12-4
cdr3_aa: CASSLTALSGYTF

j_call: TRBJ1-3
v_call: TRBV12-3/TRBV12-4
cdr3_aa: CASSFGQGLSGNTIYF

j_call: TRBJ1-6
v_call: TRBV5-6
cdr3_aa: CASSLGQGGSSPLHF

j_call: TRBJ1-1
v_call: TRBV19
cdr3_aa: CASNGAGTLGEAFF

j_call: TRBJ2-3
v_call: TRBV7-3
cdr3_aa: CASSLPTGTTDTQYF

j_call: TRBJ1-1
v_call: TRBV20-1
cdr3_aa: CSAIHRDITSTEAFF

j_call: TRBJ1-6
v_call: TRBV7-9
cdr3_aa: CASSYNRVSYNSPLHF

j_call: TRBJ2-7
v_call: TRBV10-3
cdr3_aa: CAKVVRSHYEQYF

j_call: TRBJ2-2
v_call: TRBV27
cdr3_aa: CASGIGELFF

j_call: TRBJ1-2
v_call: TRBV6-5
cdr3_aa: CASSYSASFYGYTF